These T cell receptor beta chains were read from a single sample in a study of blood T cells in healthy people across ages. MiXCR, run by TCRdb on the 5' RACE reads, gives a single entry per CDR3 protein. The table includes around 1.7 million distinct CDR3 sequences, roughly 28% detected once. Sequencing used blood. The receptors here all came from a woman aged 30 to 39 in good health. Both conserved end residues are part of each CDR3. The order of the fields is V gene, D gene, J gene, clone size, CDR3 protein, CDR3 DNA. D genes are given only for firm matches. Where a row states a size, it is once, few, many or the class of an expanded clone; other rows omit it.

TRBV5-1,-,TRBJ2-7,many,CASSFGGASYEQYF,TGTGCCAGCAGCTTCGGGGGAGCCAGCTACGAGCAGTACTTC
TRBV20-1,TRBD2,TRBJ2-5,-,CSAPGLVPYNEQYF,TGCAGTGCCCCTGGACTAGTTCCGTACAATGAGCAGTACTTC
TRBV29-1,-,TRBJ2-1,few,CSAQYNEQFF,TGCAGCGCTCAATACAATGAGCAGTTCTTC
TRBV6-2/TRBV6-3,-,TRBJ2-2,-,CASRGTGGGERFF,TGTGCCAGCAGGGGAACAGGTGGCGGGGAGCGGTTTTTT
TRBV7-8,-,TRBJ1-5,-,CASSGGNFQPQHF,TGTGCCAGCAGCGGGGGGAATTTTCAGCCCCAGCATTTT
TRBV15,-,TRBJ2-1,-,CATSRGAGSYNEQFF,TGTGCCACCAGCAGAGGAGCCGGCTCATACAATGAGCAGTTCTTC
TRBV29-1,TRBD1,TRBJ1-2,-,CSVKGAGSDYGYTF,TGCAGCGTTAAGGGGGCTGGATCGGACTATGGCTACACCTTC
TRBV6-2/TRBV6-3,TRBD2,TRBJ2-1,-,CASGSLAGGPSSNNEQFF,TGTGCCAGCGGGTCCCTAGCGGGAGGGCCGAGCTCCAACAATGAGCAGTTCTTC
TRBV12-5,TRBD2,TRBJ2-1,few,CASGRTSGIYNEQFF,TGTGCTAGTGGACGGACTAGCGGGATCTACAATGAGCAGTTCTTC
TRBV5-5,-,TRBJ2-3,-,CANSLLGTTSTDTQYF,TGTGCCAACAGCCTCCTTGGGACAACAAGCACAGATACGCAGTATTTT
TRBV11-3,-,TRBJ2-5,many,CASSLVGGAASGDSETQYF,TGTGCCAGCAGCTTAGTAGGGGGGGCTGCTAGCGGTGACTCAGAGACCCAGTACTTC
TRBV12-3/TRBV12-4,-,TRBJ1-5,-,CASQRGVGQPQHF,TGTGCCAGCCAAAGGGGGGTCGGACAGCCCCAGCATTTT
TRBV27,-,TRBJ2-7,-,CASSSPSTQYF,TGTGCCAGCAGTTCTCCTAGCACCCAGTACTTC
TRBV29-1,-,TRBJ2-4,-,CSLDGRGLNIQYF,TGCAGCTTAGATGGTCGGGGCTTAAACATTCAGTACTTC
TRBV30,-,TRBJ2-7,-,CAWREVYEQYF,TGTGCCTGGAGGGAGGTCTACGAGCAGTACTTC
TRBV12-3/TRBV12-4,-,TRBJ2-1,many,CASTHPTPYNEQFF,TGTGCCAGCACTCACCCGACCCCCTACAATGAGCAGTTCTTC
TRBV5-6,TRBD1,TRBJ1-1,-,CASSPAGGRTEAFF,TGTGCCAGCAGCCCCGCAGGGGGGAGGACTGAAGCTTTCTTT
TRBV5-8,TRBD1,TRBJ1-5,-,CASSLEGQGFNQPQHF,TGTGCCAGCAGCTTGGAAGGACAGGGGTTCAATCAGCCCCAGCATTTT
TRBV20-1,-,TRBJ2-1,-,CSVRLGYNEQFF,TGCAGTGTGAGACTGGGCTACAATGAGCAGTTCTTC
TRBV4-1,-,TRBJ2-7,many,CASSRRDGYEQYF,TGCGCCAGCAGCCGCCGGGACGGTTACGAGCAGTACTTC
TRBV5-5,TRBD2,TRBJ2-5,-,CASPGLAGEQETQYF,TGTGCCAGCCCCGGACTAGCGGGGGAACAAGAGACCCAGTACTTC
TRBV5-5,TRBD1,TRBJ1-6,-,CARSSTGQPNSPLHF,TGTGCCAGAAGCTCAACGGGACAGCCTAATTCACCCCTCCACTTT
TRBV12-3/TRBV12-4,-,TRBJ2-2,-,CASSWTANTGELFF,TGTGCCAGCAGCTGGACAGCTAACACCGGGGAGCTGTTTTTT
TRBV11-3,-,TRBJ1-1,-,CACSLGVNTEAFF,TGTGCCTGCAGCTTAGGCGTGAACACTGAAGCTTTCTTT
TRBV20-1,-,TRBJ2-5,-,CSGMGIQETQYF,TGCAGTGGCATGGGAATCCAAGAGACCCAGTACTTC
TRBV10-3,-,TRBJ2-3,few,CAISESSGETDTQYF,TGTGCCATCAGTGAGTCGTCCGGGGAGACAGATACGCAGTATTTT
TRBV7-9,TRBD1,TRBJ1-2,-,CASSLKQTGDYGYTF,TGTGCCAGCAGCTTAAAACAGACAGGGGACTATGGCTACACCTTC
TRBV28,TRBD2,TRBJ2-1,-,CASSRSLWSGGSSYNEQFF,TGTGCCAGCAGCAGGAGCCTATGGAGCGGGGGAAGCTCCTACAATGAGCAGTTCTTC
TRBV5-1,-,TRBJ2-5,-,CASSSMGDGETQYF,TGCGCCAGCAGCTCGATGGGGGACGGAGAGACCCAGTACTTC
TRBV4-3,TRBD2,TRBJ2-7,many,CASSQKWDSGSYEQYF,TGCGCCAGCAGTCAGAAATGGGATAGCGGGTCCTACGAGCAGTACTTC
TRBV5-1,TRBD2,TRBJ2-7,-,CASSPRTSGGSEQYF,TGCGCCAGCAGCCCCAGGACTAGCGGGGGAAGCGAGCAGTACTTC
TRBV7-6,TRBD2,TRBJ2-7,-,CASSPRIVVSGAPGGYEQYF,TGTGCCAGCAGCCCGAGAATAGTTGTTAGCGGGGCCCCGGGAGGCTACGAGCAGTACTTC
TRBV7-9,-,TRBJ2-4,-,CASARGEAKNIQYF,TGTGCCAGCGCCAGGGGGGAAGCCAAAAACATTCAGTACTTC
TRBV5-5,TRBD1,TRBJ2-5,-,CASSLTSGTGEETQYF,TGTGCCAGCAGCTTGACCTCCGGGACAGGGGAGGAGACCCAGTACTTC
TRBV27,TRBD2,TRBJ2-1,few,CASSLLWGRTSGHEQFF,TGTGCCAGCAGTCTGCTTTGGGGCCGGACTAGCGGCCATGAGCAGTTCTTC
TRBV7-2,-,TRBJ2-3,-,CASSPGRGRSTDTQYF,TGTGCCAGCAGTCCTGGACGGGGTCGAAGCACAGATACGCAGTATTTT
TRBV28,-,TRBJ2-7,-,CASRSPLYEQYF,TGTGCCAGCAGGTCCCCCTTATACGAGCAGTACTTC
TRBV5-5,-,TRBJ2-7,-,CASSLGQTSCEQYF,TGTGCCAGCAGCTTGGGACAGACCTCCTGCGAGCAGTACTTC
TRBV20-1,TRBD1,TRBJ2-1,once,CSARHPGQGAREQFF,TGCAGTGCTCGACATCCGGGACAGGGGGCTCGGGAGCAGTTCTTC
TRBV9,-,TRBJ1-1,few,CASSVELGGKAFF,TGTGCCAGCAGCGTAGAGTTGGGTGGAAAAGCTTTCTTT
TRBV14,-,TRBJ2-7,-,CTSSRPSSYEQYF,TGTACCAGCAGCCGACCGAGCTCCTACGAGCAGTACTTC
TRBV20-1,-,TRBJ1-6,-,CSARGQVGNSPLHF,TGCAGTGCTAGAGGACAGGTCGGTAATTCACCCCTCCACTTT
TRBV27,-,TRBJ2-7,-,CASRIQGGDEQYF,TGTGCCAGCAGGATACAGGGTGGGGACGAGCAGTACTTC
TRBV7-2,-,TRBJ2-3,few,CASSSTREKAQYF,TGTGCCAGCAGCTCAACCCGGGAGAAGGCGCAGTATTTT
TRBV20-1,TRBD1,TRBJ2-1,-,CSAREDRANEQFF,TGCAGTGCTAGAGAGGACAGGGCCAATGAGCAGTTCTTC
TRBV5-1,-,TRBJ1-4,many,CASSRGAANEKLFF,TGCGCCAGCAGCCGCGGGGCGGCTAATGAAAAACTGTTTTTT
TRBV10-3,TRBD1,TRBJ2-7,-,CAISGTGLYEQYF,TGTGCCATCAGTGGGACAGGCCTCTACGAGCAGTACTTC
TRBV7-2,-,TRBJ2-2,once,CASSRTELYGELFF,TGTGCCAGCAGCCGGACAGAGCTATACGGGGAGCTGTTTTTT
TRBV5-6,-,TRBJ2-3,-,CASSLEGLGPGQYF,TGTGCCAGCAGCTTGGAGGGCTTGGGGCCTGGTCAGTATTTT
TRBV20-1,TRBD1,TRBJ2-3,-,CSAREGTGLTDTQYF,TGCAGTGCTAGAGAGGGGACAGGCCTAACAGATACGCAGTATTTT
TRBV27,TRBD1,TRBJ1-1,-,CASSLPGQGAFF,TGTGCCAGCAGTTTGCCGGGACAGGGAGCTTTCTTT
TRBV2,TRBD2,TRBJ2-2,few,CASRKGLAGTGELFF,TGTGCCAGCAGGAAGGGACTAGCGGGCACCGGGGAGCTGTTTTTT
TRBV2,-,TRBJ2-7,few,CASKGGDHYEQYF,TGTGCCAGCAAGGGGGGGGATCACTACGAGCAGTACTTC
TRBV12-5,-,TRBJ2-1,many,CASGLPDNEFF,TGTGCTAGTGGTTTGCCTGACAATGAGTTCTTC
TRBV5-4,-,TRBJ2-1,-,CASSHRRSRDEQFF,TGTGCCAGCAGCCATAGGCGGAGCCGGGATGAGCAGTTCTTC
TRBV12-3/TRBV12-4,-,TRBJ2-5,-,CASTRDTGWTQYF,TGTGCCAGCACCAGGGACACCGGTTGGACCCAGTACTTC
TRBV30,TRBD1,TRBJ2-6,few,CAWRYRGSGANVLTF,TGTGCCTGGCGTTACAGGGGCTCTGGGGCCAACGTCCTGACTTTC
TRBV20-1,-,TRBJ1-2,-,CSASVTSDYDYTF,TGCAGTGCTAGCGTAACCTCTGACTATGACTACACCTTC
TRBV7-2,-,TRBJ1-1,once,CASSLVGGPSGLEAFF,TGTGCCAGCAGCTTAGTGGGGGGACCGAGTGGGCTCGAAGCTTTCTTT